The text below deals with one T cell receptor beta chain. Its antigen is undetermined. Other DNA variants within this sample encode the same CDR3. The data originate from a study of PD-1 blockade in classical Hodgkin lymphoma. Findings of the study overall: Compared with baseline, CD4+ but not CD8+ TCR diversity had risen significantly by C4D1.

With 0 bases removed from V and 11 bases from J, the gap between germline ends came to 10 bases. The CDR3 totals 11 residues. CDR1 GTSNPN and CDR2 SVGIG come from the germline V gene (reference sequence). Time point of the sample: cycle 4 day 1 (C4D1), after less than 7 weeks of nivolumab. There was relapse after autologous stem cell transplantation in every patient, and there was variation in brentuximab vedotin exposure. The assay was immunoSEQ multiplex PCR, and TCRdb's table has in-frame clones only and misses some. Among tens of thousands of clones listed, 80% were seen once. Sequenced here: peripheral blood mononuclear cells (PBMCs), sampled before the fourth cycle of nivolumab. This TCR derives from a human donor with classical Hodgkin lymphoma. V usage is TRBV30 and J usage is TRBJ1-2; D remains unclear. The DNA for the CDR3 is TGTGCCTGGAGTGTCAGTGAGGGTTACACCTTC. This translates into CAWSVSEGYTF.